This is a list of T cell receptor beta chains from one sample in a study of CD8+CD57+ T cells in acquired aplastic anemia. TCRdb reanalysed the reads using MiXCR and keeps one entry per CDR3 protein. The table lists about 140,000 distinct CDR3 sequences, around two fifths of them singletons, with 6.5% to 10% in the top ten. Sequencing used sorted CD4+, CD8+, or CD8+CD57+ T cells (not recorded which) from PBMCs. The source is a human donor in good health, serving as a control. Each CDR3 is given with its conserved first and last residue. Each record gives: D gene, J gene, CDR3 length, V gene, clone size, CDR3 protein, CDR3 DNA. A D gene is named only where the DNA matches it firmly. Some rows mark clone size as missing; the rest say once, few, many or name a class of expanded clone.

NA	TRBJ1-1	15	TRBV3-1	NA	CASSQEARGSTEAFF	TGTGCCAGCAGCCAAGAAGCGAGGGGTAGCACTGAAGCTTTCTTT
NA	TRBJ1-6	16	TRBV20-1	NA	CSARNRESSYNSPLHF	TGCAGTGCCAGAAACAGGGAAAGCTCCTATAATTCACCCCTCCACTTT
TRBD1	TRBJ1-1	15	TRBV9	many	CASSAGQGANTEAFF	TGTGCCAGCAGCGCCGGACAGGGGGCCAACACTGAAGCTTTCTTT
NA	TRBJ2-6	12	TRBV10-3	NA	CAIGAGDNVLTF	TGTGCCATCGGGGCAGGGGACAACGTCCTGACTTTC
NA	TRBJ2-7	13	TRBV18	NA	CASSQGNIYEQYF	TGTGCCAGCTCACAGGGGAATATTTACGAGCAGTACTTC
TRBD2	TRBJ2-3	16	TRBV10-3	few	CAISAGTSGVIDTQYF	TGTGCCATCAGTGCCGGGACTAGCGGGGTCATAGATACGCAGTATTTT
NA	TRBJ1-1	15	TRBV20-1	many	CSAHADGFLNTEAFF	TGCAGTGCTCACGCCGACGGTTTCCTGAACACTGAAGCTTTCTTT
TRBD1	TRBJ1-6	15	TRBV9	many	CASSPGGTANSPLHF	TGTGCCAGCAGCCCTGGCGGGACAGCTAATTCACCCCTCCACTTT
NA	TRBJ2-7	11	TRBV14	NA	CASRPIPEQYF	TGTGCCAGCAGACCCATTCCCGAGCAGTACTTC
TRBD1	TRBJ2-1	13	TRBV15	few	CATSQRSGTGQFF	TGTGCCACCAGCCAGCGATCCGGGACAGGGCAGTTCTTC
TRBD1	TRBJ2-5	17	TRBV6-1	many	CASSATTGADLQETQYF	TGTGCCAGCAGCGCCACCACAGGGGCCGACCTTCAAGAGACCCAGTACTTC
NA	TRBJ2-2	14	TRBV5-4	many	CASSPSGGTGELFF	TGTGCCAGCAGCCCGTCCGGCGGCACCGGGGAGCTGTTTTTT
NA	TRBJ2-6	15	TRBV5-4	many	CASSPPPEGANVLTF	TGTGCCAGCAGCCCCCCCCCGGAGGGGGCCAACGTCCTGACTTTC
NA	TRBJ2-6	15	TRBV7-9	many	CASSPPRTGANVLTF	TGTGCCAGCAGCCCACCGAGAACTGGGGCCAACGTCCTGACTTTC
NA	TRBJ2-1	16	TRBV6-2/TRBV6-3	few	CASSYFRQGRANEQFF	TGTGCCAGCAGTTATTTCAGGCAGGGTAGGGCCAATGAGCAGTTCTTC
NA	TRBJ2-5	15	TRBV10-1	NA	CASSEITRVQETQYF	TGCGCCAGCAGTGAAATAACAAGGGTACAAGAGACCCAGTACTTC
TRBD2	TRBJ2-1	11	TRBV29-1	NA	CSVGGRGEQFF	TGCAGCGTGGGTGGGAGGGGTGAGCAGTTCTTC
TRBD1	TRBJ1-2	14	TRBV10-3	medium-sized	CAISDGQGADGYTF	TGTGCCATCAGTGATGGACAGGGGGCGGATGGCTACACCTTC
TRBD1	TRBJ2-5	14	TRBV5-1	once	CASSAGQAGETQYF	TGCGCCAGCAGCGCGGGACAGGCTGGGGAGACCCAGTACTTC
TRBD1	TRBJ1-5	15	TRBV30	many	CAWSEGTGVFQPQHF	TGTGCCTGGAGTGAGGGGACAGGGGTGTTTCAGCCCCAGCATTTT
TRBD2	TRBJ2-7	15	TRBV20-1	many	CSAPRTSGGIYEQYF	TGCAGTGCTCCGCGGACTAGCGGGGGAATATACGAGCAGTACTTC
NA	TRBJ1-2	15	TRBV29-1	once	CSVEGEGEGVWGYTF	TGCAGCGTTGAAGGCGAGGGGGAGGGGGTTTGGGGCTACACCTTC
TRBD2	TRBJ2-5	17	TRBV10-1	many	CASSELPSGRAGKTQYF	TGCGCCAGCAGTGAGCTTCCTAGCGGGAGGGCCGGAAAGACCCAGTACTTC
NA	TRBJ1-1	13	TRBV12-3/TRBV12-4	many	CASSLGRYTEAFF	TGTGCCAGCAGTTTGGGTCGATACACTGAAGCTTTCTTT
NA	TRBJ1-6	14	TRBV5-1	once	CASSLELVGSPLHF	TGCGCCAGCAGCTTGGAGTTGGTCGGTTCACCCCTCCACTTT
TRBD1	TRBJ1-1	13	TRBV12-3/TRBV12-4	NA	CASSSGQTYEAFF	TGTGCCAGCAGTTCGGGACAGACATATGAAGCTTTCTTT
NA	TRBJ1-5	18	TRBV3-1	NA	CASSQALGGVWSNQPQHF	TGTGCCAGCAGCCAAGCCCTGGGGGGGGTATGGAGCAATCAGCCCCAGCATTTT
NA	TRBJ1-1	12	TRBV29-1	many	CSADIMNTEAFF	TGCAGCGCGGACATTATGAACACTGAAGCTTTCTTT
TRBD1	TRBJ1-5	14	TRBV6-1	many	CATGTVNLNQPQHF	TGTGCCACCGGGACAGTTAACCTAAATCAGCCCCAGCATTTT
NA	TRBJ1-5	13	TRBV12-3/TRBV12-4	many	CASSSFRNQPQHF	TGTGCCAGCAGCTCGTTTCGCAATCAGCCCCAGCATTTT
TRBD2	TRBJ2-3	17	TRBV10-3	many	CAIRASGGVLGTDTQYF	TGTGCCATCCGGGCTAGCGGGGGGGTGTTGGGCACAGATACGCAGTATTTT
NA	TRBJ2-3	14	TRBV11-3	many	CASSLARGTDTQYF	TGTGCCAGCAGCTTAGCAAGGGGCACAGATACGCAGTATTTT
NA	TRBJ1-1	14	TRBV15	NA	CATSRATGMAEAFF	TGTGCCACCAGCAGAGCCACCGGGATGGCTGAAGCTTTCTTT
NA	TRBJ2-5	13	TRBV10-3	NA	CAIALRLGETQYF	TGTGCCATCGCCCTTCGACTGGGAGAGACCCAGTACTTC
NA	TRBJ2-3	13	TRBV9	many	CASSTRMADTQYF	TGTGCCAGCAGCACCCGTATGGCAGATACGCAGTATTTT
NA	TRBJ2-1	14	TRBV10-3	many	CAIRRTGPTNEQFF	TGTGCCATCAGACGAACGGGACCCACCAATGAGCAGTTCTTC
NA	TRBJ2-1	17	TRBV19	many	CASRSGLARSNYNEQFF	TGTGCCAGTAGGTCAGGGCTAGCGCGATCGAATTACAATGAGCAGTTCTTC
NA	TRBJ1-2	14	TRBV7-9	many	CASSLAAGNYGYTF	TGTGCCAGCAGCTTAGCGGCAGGGAACTATGGCTACACCTTC
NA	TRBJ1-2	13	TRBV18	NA	CASSPPGNYGYTF	TGTGCCAGCTCACCACCGGGAAACTATGGCTACACCTTC
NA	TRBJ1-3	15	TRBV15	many	CATSRDVGSGNTIYF	TGTGCCACCAGCAGAGATGTGGGGTCCGGAAACACCATATATTTT
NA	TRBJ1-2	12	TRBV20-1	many	CSAEYRDYGYTF	TGCAGTGCTGAGTACAGGGACTATGGCTACACCTTC